A selection of T cell receptor beta chains follows, all from one sample in a study of blood T cell repertoires in COVID-19. Only in-frame clones appear in the TCRdb table, and some are missing; sequencing was by immunoSEQ multiplex PCR. The sample lists around 310,000 clones; 88% were seen once. Sequencing used peripheral blood. The receptor set was obtained from a woman between 50 and 59 years old with active or convalescent COVID-19. Each CDR3 is given with its conserved first and last residue. The D gene is left open where the match is weak. Clone size is stated in some rows and not others, as once, few, many or a class when expanded.

>NA|TRBJ1-5|NA|TRBV18
TGTGCCAGCTCACCAGGGGGGGATCAGCCCCAGCATTTT
CASSPGGDQPQHF
>NA|TRBJ1-2|NA|TRBV28
TGTGCCAGCAAAGGGGATGGCTACACCTTC
CASKGDGYTF
>NA|TRBJ1-2|TRBD1|TRBV7-3
TGTGCCAGCAGCTTAGAGGGACAGGGAAGCGATGGCTACACCTTC
CASSLEGQGSDGYTF
>NA|TRBJ1-2|NA|TRBV7-2
TGTGCCAGCAGCTTATTACTGAATAGGGGCGGCTACACCTTC
CASSLLLNRGGYTF
>NA|TRBJ1-5|NA|TRBV4-1
TGCGCCAGCAGCCAAGAGGTCCGCCAGGGGCCCCAGCATTTT
CASSQEVRQGPQHF
>once|TRBJ1-1|NA|TRBV28
TGTGCCAGCAGTCCACCTGGCCGAAGGGAGGCTTTCTTT
CASSPPGRREAFF
>NA|TRBJ2-5|NA|TRBV5-1
TGCGCCAGCAGCTTGGTCGGGACCCAGTACTTC
CASSLVGTQYF
>NA|TRBJ2-3|NA|TRBV24-1
TGTGCCACCAGCTCACAGGGCGGCACAGATACGCAGTATTTT
CATSSQGGTDTQYF
>NA|TRBJ2-1|NA|TRBV6-5
TGTGCCAGCAGTTACGGGGCGGAGTACAATGAGCAGTTCTTC
CASSYGAEYNEQFF
>NA|TRBJ2-1|NA|TRBV5-4
TGTGCCAGCAGCTTGCCTGGACTGGAACGCTCCTACAATGAGCAGTTCTTC
CASSLPGLERSYNEQFF
>NA|TRBJ2-7|TRBD2|TRBV7-2
TGTGCCAGCAGCTTATTAGCCCTCCCTACTAGCGGCGAGCAGTACTTC
CASSLLALPTSGEQYF
>NA|TRBJ2-1|TRBD2|TRBV9
TGTGCCAGCAGCCCCATCCCTCCGGGACTAGCGGGAAATGAGCAGTTCTTC
CASSPIPPGLAGNEQFF
>NA|TRBJ1-6|NA|TRBV5-1
TGCGCCAGCAGCGTGGACGGGGATAATTCACCCCTCCACTTT
CASSVDGDNSPLHF
>NA|TRBJ1-5|NA|TRBV28
TGTGCCAGCACTAGCGATCAGCCCCAGCATTTT
CASTSDQPQHF
>NA|TRBJ2-6|TRBD1|TRBV19
TGTGCCAGTACAGACAGGGCTGGGGCCAACGTCCTGACTTTC
CASTDRAGANVLTF
>NA|TRBJ1-3|TRBD1|TRBV12-3/TRBV12-4
TGTGCCAGCACCCTCGACAGGGGGTACACCATATATTTT
CASTLDRGYTIYF
>NA|TRBJ2-3|TRBD1|TRBV4-1
TGCGCCAGCAGCCCCAGACAGGGGGGCACAGATACGCAGTATTTT
CASSPRQGGTDTQYF
>NA|TRBJ1-2|NA|TRBV7-2
TGTGCCAGCAGCCGTGGACAGATCTATGGCTACACCTTC
CASSRGQIYGYTF
>NA|TRBJ2-7|TRBD2|TRBV11-2
TGTGCCAGCAGCTCTTTTCAGGGGAAGACTAGCGGGAGTGGGCAGCAGTACTTC
CASSSFQGKTSGSGQQYF
>few|TRBJ1-1|TRBD1|TRBV5-1
TGCGCCAGCAGCCCAGGACAGGGGAATGAAGCTTTCTTT
CASSPGQGNEAFF
>NA|TRBJ1-5|NA|TRBV19
TGTGCCAGTAGTATATTTACTTATAGCAATCAGCCCCAGCATTTT
CASSIFTYSNQPQHF
>few|TRBJ2-3|NA|TRBV3-1/TRBV3-2
TGTGCCAGCAGCCAGGGGGCCAACTTGGGGCAGTATTTT
CASSQGANLGQYF
>NA|TRBJ1-5|TRBD1|TRBV5-1
TGCGCCAGCAGCCCTTATCCGACAGGGGCTTTAACCTTAAGCAATCAGCCCCAGCATTTT
CASSPYPTGALTLSNQPQHF
>NA|TRBJ2-3|TRBD2|TRBV7-2
TGTGCCAGCAGCTTTTCCGGGACTAGCGACGATACGCAGTATTTT
CASSFSGTSDDTQYF
>NA|TRBJ1-2|TRBD1|TRBV4-3
TGCGCCAGCAGCCAAGATCTGACAGGGAGGAACTATGGCTACACCTTC
CASSQDLTGRNYGYTF
>NA|TRBJ2-3|NA|TRBV11-2
TGTGCCAGCGGCCTCCACACAGATACGCAGTATTTT
CASGLHTDTQYF
>NA|TRBJ1-4|NA|TRBV30
TGTGCCTGGAGCCAGGGGACCGGTCGAAAACTGTTTTTT
CAWSQGTGRKLFF
>few|TRBJ2-1|NA|TRBV4-1
TGCGCCAGCAGCGTGGAACAGGGCTACAGCTCCTACAATGAGCAGTTCTTC
CASSVEQGYSSYNEQFF
>few|TRBJ1-1|TRBD1|TRBV19
TGTGCCAGTAGAAAAAACAGGGGCCCCACCGCAATGAACACTGAAGCTTTCTTT
CASRKNRGPTAMNTEAFF
>NA|TRBJ2-7|NA|TRBV6-6
TGTGCCAGCAGCCGTCCAGACTATATTTCCTACGAGCAGTACTTC
CASSRPDYISYEQYF
>once|TRBJ1-1|NA|TRBV28
TGTGCCAGCACTACCAGGTTGAACACTGAAGCTTTCTTT
CASTTRLNTEAFF
>NA|TRBJ2-7|NA|TRBV19
TGTGCCAGTAGTTCTTCAGGTTCTCCACCCTACGAGCAGTACTTC
CASSSSGSPPYEQYF
>NA|TRBJ2-2|TRBD2|TRBV5-1
TGCGCCAGCAGCCCCCGCCTAGCGGGAGGAGCTGGATACGGGGAGCTGTTTTTT
CASSPRLAGGAGYGELFF
>few|TRBJ2-7|NA|TRBV10-3
TGTGCCAGCGCAGGGGGGTACGAGCAGTACTTC
CASAGGYEQYF
>NA|TRBJ1-4|NA|TRBV24-1
TGTGCCACCAGGGGGGCGGCTAATGAAAAACTGTTTTTT
CATRGAANEKLFF
>NA|TRBJ1-1|NA|TRBV11-1
TGTGCCAGCAGCTTACAGATGAACACTGAAGCTTTCTTT
CASSLQMNTEAFF
>NA|TRBJ2-1|NA|TRBV29-1
TGCAGCGCCGCCGACAGGAGCTCATCCTACAATGAGCAGTTCTTC
CSAADRSSSYNEQFF
>once|TRBJ1-3|NA|TRBV10-3
TGTGCCATCAGTGACCCAGGCTCCACCTCTGGAAACACCATATATTTT
CAISDPGSTSGNTIYF
>NA|TRBJ2-3|NA|TRBV18
TGTGCCAGCTCACCAGAGTTCAAAGATACGCAGTATTTT
CASSPEFKDTQYF